These 25 T cell receptor beta chains were all obtained from the same sample, sequenced in a study of technical replicates of blood from a few donors. Data came from immunoSEQ multiplex PCR; TCRdb stores just in-frame clones and leaves some out. Altogether about 70,000 clones are present, 95% to 97% being singletons, with the ten largest covering approximately 0.21%. Sequencing was done on a sample of T cells isolated from PBMCs. The receptors were sampled from a human donor in good health.

J is TRBJ1-5 and V is TRBV29-1; tentatively, D is TRBD1 (6 bases). The germline V gene encodes CDR1 SQVTM and CDR2 ANQGSEA. Deletions cut 5 bases from V and 0 bases from J, with 29 bases between. The CDR3 is 20 amino acids. For the CDR3, the DNA is TGCAGCGTTTGTGACAGGTACACATACCTCCAGAGGTATAGCAATCAGCCCCAGCATTTT. Translating gives CSVCDRYTYLQRYSNQPQHF.

This rearrangement joins TRBV19 to TRBJ2-2; 14 nucleotides agree with TRBD2. From germline, CDR1 is LNHDA and CDR2 SQIVND (reference sequence). The trim removed 6 bases at V and 5 bases at J, leaving 8 bases unmatched. The CDR3 extends over 17 amino acids. CDR3 protein: CASRMGLAGDGTGELFF. The CDR3 nucleotides read TGTGCCAGTAGGATGGGACTAGCGGGAGATGGGACCGGGGAGCTGTTTTTT.

This chain connects TRBV6-6 to TRBJ1-6, with a possible D match to TRBD1 (5 bases). Germline-derived CDR1 and CDR2 are MNHNY and SVGAGI (reference sequence). The CDR3 consists of 15 residues. V was cut by 8 bases and J by 6 bases, with 17 bases left in between. CDR3 nucleotides: TGTGCCAGCTCCCTGGAGGGGAGGGTTAATTCACCCCTCCACTTT. Residues: CASSLEGRVNSPLHF.

This clone was recorded only once. CDR3 in amino acids: CASSLTSPGTGSGANVLTF. CDR3 nucleotide sequence: TGCGCCAGCAGCTTAACTAGTCCCGGGACAGGGTCTGGGGCCAACGTCCTGACTTTC. The chain has TRBV5-1 and TRBJ2-6; 9 bases align to TRBD1. Germline loops: CDR1 SGHRS, CDR2 YFSETQ. V was pared by 2 bases and J by 1 base, with 10 bases of the junction left unmatched. This CDR3 has 19 residues.

This clone showed up just once. The chain joins TRBV10-3 to TRBJ2-5; TRBD2 matches at 8 bases. The CDR3 spans 15 residues. The V gene's germline CDR1 is ENHRY and CDR2 SYGVKD. Trimming removed 2 bases from V and 1 base from J; junction bases left unmatched: 3. CDR3 residues: CAISEITSGQETQYF. The CDR3 coding sequence is TGTGCCATCAGTGAGATAACTAGCGGCCAAGAGACCCAGTACTTC.

The chain links TRBV13 to TRBJ2-1, with 7 bases aligning to TRBD2. The CDR3 runs 13 residues. CDR1 PRHDT and CDR2 FYEKMQ come from the germline V gene (reference sequence). V trimming: 5 bases; J trimming: 4 bases; junction bases outside the gene matches: 2. DNA of the CDR3: TGTGCCAGCAGCGCACTAGCGTACAATGAGCAGTTCTTC. Translating gives CASSALAYNEQFF.

V is TRBV5-1 and J is TRBJ1-6, with a weak D call TRBD1 (5 bases). CDR1 and CDR2 (germline): SGHRS, YFSETQ. The length of the CDR3 is 15 residues. V was shortened by 0 bases and J by 9 bases, with 13 bases between the two germline ends. CDR3 sequence reads: CASSLAPREGSPLHF. The CDR3 nucleotides read TGCGCCAGCAGCTTGGCCCCCAGGGAGGGTTCACCCCTCCACTTT. Using reference TRBV5-1 and TRBJ1-6 for the parts outside the CDR3, the full variable domain is KAGVTQTPRYLIKTRGQQVTLSCSPISGHRSVSWYQQTPGQGLQFLFEYFSETQRNKGNFPGRFSGRQFSNSRSEMNVSTLELGDSALYLCASSLAPREGSPLHFGNGTRLTVT.

The chain carries TRBV7-9 and TRBJ2-2; 8 bases align to TRBD2. Per the germline V gene, CDR1 is SEHNR and CDR2 is FQNEAQ (reference sequence). The CDR3 contains 16 residues. Trimming at V came to 1 base and at J to 7 bases, leaving 8 bases not matched to a gene. In nucleotides, the CDR3 is TGTGCCAGCAGCTTAGAGCGCGTCGCGGGGGGCGGGGAGCTGTTTTTT. This codes for CASSLERVAGGGELFF.

The V call is TRBV7-6, the J call TRBJ2-7; 7 bases fit TRBD1. Germline V gives CDR1 SGHVS, CDR2 FNYEAQ. The CDR3 has 14 amino acids. J was trimmed by 0 bases and V by 1 base; bases with no gene match: 0. For the CDR3, the DNA is TGTGCCAGCAGCTTAGGGACAGGCTCCTACGAGCAGTACTTC. Protein product: CASSLGTGSYEQYF.

The chain carries TRBV19 and TRBJ2-7; TRBD1 aligns across 10 bases. Germline V gene lookup returns CDR1 LNHDA and CDR2 SQIVND (reference sequence). J gave up 3 bases and V 5 bases, and 4 bases lay outside the gene matches. The length of the CDR3 is 14 residues. The CDR3 spells CASSARTGGYEQYF. The DNA of the CDR3 is TGTGCCAGTAGTGCCCGGACAGGGGGCTACGAGCAGTACTTC. Based on the CDR3 plus reference TRBV19 and TRBJ2-7, the full variable domain is DGGITQSPKYLFRKEGQNVTLSCEQNLNHDAMYWYRQDPGQGLRLIYYSQIVNDFQKGDIAEGYSVSREKKESFPLTVTSAQKNPTAFYLCASSARTGGYEQYFGPGTRLTVT.

V usage is TRBV5-6 and J usage is TRBJ2-3; a possible D gene is TRBD2 (6 bases). CDR1 is SGHDT and CDR2 is YYEEEE in the germline V gene. The CDR3 spans 17 residues. Trimming pared 4 bases from V and 1 base from J, leaving 19 bases between. For the CDR3, the DNA is TGTGCCAGCAGCCGAGGGGCCCTCGGAGGGGGCACAGATACGCAGTATTTT. This codes for CASSRGALGGGTDTQYF.

The CDR3 loop is CASSPTGINYGYTF. CDR3 DNA: TGTGCCAGCAGCCCAACAGGGATTAACTATGGCTACACCTTC. This chain links TRBV7-2 with TRBJ1-2, with D tentatively TRBD1 (6 bases). Trimming left V 5 bases short and J 1 base short, with 11 bases between. The CDR3 runs to 14 residues. Germline CDR1 SGHTA, CDR2 FQGNSA.

This chain's CDR3 is CASSLNRGNTEAFF. The CDR3 nucleotides read TGTGCCAGCAGTTTAAACAGGGGGAACACTGAAGCTTTCTTT. This chain links TRBV27 with TRBJ1-1; 7 bases agree with TRBD1. The CDR3 is made up of 14 amino acids. CDR1 MNHEY and CDR2 SMNVEV come from the germline V gene (reference sequence). V lost 2 bases to trimming and J lost 1 base; unmatched junction nucleotides: 1.

Of note for this clone: At one boundary the junction diverges from the germline segment, which might be a read error. This sample includes further DNA sequences coding for the same CDR3. This chain connects TRBV20-1 to TRBJ2-7; the D is unclear. Germline V gives CDR1 DFQATT, CDR2 SNEGSKA (reference sequence). The CDR3 contains 11 residues. The CDR3 is CSAREYYEQYF. The CDR3 DNA follows: TGCAGTGCTCGAGAGTACTACGAGCAGTACTTC.

The chain has TRBV4-1 and TRBJ1-5; TRBD1 aligns across 8 bases. This CDR3 is 15 amino acids long. Germline V gene sequence: CDR1 MGHRA, CDR2 YSYEKL. V lost 5 bases and J lost 7; bases outside the gene matches: 10. The DNA of the CDR3 is TGCGCCAGCAGCTCCTCAGGGGGCGCCAGGCAGCCCCAGCATTTT. Protein product: CASSSSGGARQPQHF.

V usage is TRBV18 and J usage is TRBJ1-4, with a weak D call TRBD1 (5 bases). The germline V and J ends were trimmed by 6 bases and 0 bases, with 17 bases remaining between them. CDR3 length: 17 residues. Germline-derived CDR1 and CDR2 are KGHSH and LQKENI. This CDR3 is CASSPTGPSATNEKLFF. The CDR3 DNA is TGTGCCAGCTCTCCTACAGGCCCCAGTGCAACTAATGAAAAACTGTTTTTT.

The chain has TRBV11-2 and TRBJ2-1; 13 bases fit TRBD2. The CDR3 has 14 residues. J lost 14 bases, V lost 4 bases, and 8 bases had no gene match. CDR1 is SGHAT, CDR2 FQNNGV, per germline. CDR3 DNA: TGTGCCAGCAGCTCAGGGACTAGCGGGAAGGGGGAGTTCTTC. It encodes CASSSGTSGKGEFF.

V and J are TRBV5-1 and TRBJ1-1, with 9 bases fitting TRBD1. V lost 4 bases and J lost 0; bases outside the gene matches: 4. The CDR3 runs 15 residues. Germline-derived CDR1 and CDR2 are SGHRS and YFSETQ. The CDR3 spells CASSQGTGLNTEAFF. Written as DNA, the CDR3 is TGCGCCAGCAGCCAAGGGACAGGGTTGAACACTGAAGCTTTCTTT.

J is TRBJ2-7 and V is TRBV28; D is possibly TRBD1 (6 bases). The CDR3 is 12 residues long. Trimming cost V 11 bases and J 4 bases, with 15 bases left between them. Per the germline V gene, CDR1 is MDHEN and CDR2 is SYDVKM. For the CDR3, the DNA is TGTGCCTCCCGGGACATCTCGTACGAGCAGTACTTC. Translation: CASRDISYEQYF.

The J gene is TRBJ1-2, the V gene TRBV28; TRBD1 agrees at 7 bases. From germline, CDR1 is MDHEN and CDR2 SYDVKM. The J segment lost 8 bases and the V segment lost 7 bases, leaving 13 bases of the junction unmatched. The CDR3 runs to 14 residues. CDR3 in DNA: TGTGCCAGCACTCAGAGTCTGGGGACAGCCGGCTACACCTTC. It yields the protein CASTQSLGTAGYTF.

The chain links TRBV6-4 to TRBJ2-1; 16 nucleotides match TRBD2. Germline CDR1 is MRHNA and CDR2 is SNTAGT. V was pared by 2 bases and J by 4 bases, with 11 bases of the junction left unmatched. CDR3 length: 20 amino acids. The CDR3 here is CASSDEGTSGGVRYYNEQFF. The CDR3 DNA follows: TGTGCCAGCAGTGACGAAGGGACTAGCGGGGGGGTGAGATATTACAATGAGCAGTTCTTC.

This sequence joins TRBV11-3 and TRBJ2-7; 13 bases align to TRBD2. J lost 3 bases, V lost 5 bases, and 4 bases had no gene match. Looked up from germline, CDR1 is SGHNT and CDR2 is YENEEA. This CDR3 comprises 15 residues. CDR3 DNA sequence: TGTGCCAGCAGCCCTGGGACTAGCGGGAACTACGAGCAGTACTTC. This gives the protein CASSPGTSGNYEQYF.

The genes are TRBV5-1 and TRBJ1-2; 7 bases are shared with TRBD1. CDR1 SGHRS and CDR2 YFSETQ come from the germline V gene. Trimming removed 8 bases from V and 3 bases from J; junction bases left unmatched: 10. The CDR3 extends over 14 amino acids. CDR3: CASTTGDLDYGYTF. CDR3 sequence (DNA): TGCGCCAGTACTACAGGGGATTTGGACTATGGCTACACCTTC.

The gene calls are TRBV25-1 and TRBJ1-2; 9 positions match TRBD1. CDR3 length: 14 amino acids. Germline-derived CDR1 and CDR2 are MGHDK and SYGVNS. The V gene end was trimmed by 5 bases and the J gene end by 7 bases; junction bases not matched to a gene: 8. CDR3 protein: CASSWDRVSTGYTF. CDR3 sequence (DNA): TGTGCCAGCAGTTGGGACAGGGTCTCTACTGGCTACACCTTC.

The V gene is TRBV18, the J gene TRBJ1-5; tentative D call: TRBD1 (6 bases). CDR1 and CDR2 from the germline V gene are KGHSH and LQKENI. Trimming shortened V by 1 base and J by 1 base, and 14 bases separated the two germline ends. This CDR3 region has 17 residues. CDR3 residues: CASSPLSKTGSNQPQHF. CDR3 DNA: TGTGCCAGCTCACCACTCTCTAAGACAGGAAGCAATCAGCCCCAGCATTTT.